This record concerns one T cell receptor (beta chain) sequence. Its antigen is undetermined. This may stem from a read error, because a much larger clone lies one nucleotide away. Axillary draining lymph nodes of breast cancer patients supplied the node samples. Per the germline V gene, CDR1 is SQVTM and CDR2 is ANQGSEA. With 6 bases removed from V and 9 bases from J, the gap between germline ends came to 20 bases. The CDR3 runs 13 residues. TCRdb itself ran the multiplex PCR reads through MiXCR, one entry per CDR3 protein. The sample yields over 100,000 distinct CDR3 sequences, approximately 20% seen once. These data belong to a study of breast tumors, draining lymph nodes, adjacent tissues. Study-level points and caveats: The data were judged consistent with most tumor T cells coming from lymph node and expanding in tumor.

The chain employs TRBV29-1 and TRBJ2-5, with a possible D match to TRBD2 (6 bases). Sample: axillary lymph node tissue. The TCR sequence derives from a female donor with breast cancer. Some clones in this sample may be carry-over from other donors' samples. The DNA of the CDR3 is TGCAGCGTCGATTCGGGGCGAGGGGAGGCCCAGTACTTC. It encodes CSVDSGRGEAQYF. The full variable domain, its missing parts supplied by reference TRBV29-1 and TRBJ2-5, is SAVISQKPSRDICQRGTSLTIQCQVDSQVTMMFWYRQQPGQSLTLIATANQGSEATYESGFVIDKFPISRPNLTFSTLTVSNMSPEDSSIYLCSVDSGRGEAQYFGPGTRLLVL.